Listed below are T cell receptor beta chains from one sample, sequenced in a study of blood T cells in healthy people across ages. TCRdb re-derived calls from the 5' RACE reads in MiXCR, one entry per CDR3 protein. The sample yields roughly 800,000 distinct CDR3 sequences, around half seen once. The sample consisted of blood. The receptors come from an elderly man in good health. The CDR3 runs from the conserved cysteine through the conserved F or W. The D gene is left open where the match is weak. Size values are once, few and many counts, or a class for expanded clones, and some rows have none.

CDR3,DNA,size,V,J,D
CASSLRFQQYF,TGTGCCAGCAGCTTGAGGTTTCAGCAGTACTTC,-,TRBV11-2,TRBJ2-4,-
CASKSWGTGNTIYF,TGTGCCAGCAAGTCGTGGGGCACTGGAAACACCATATATTTT,-,TRBV6-5,TRBJ1-3,-
CASSLNLDSGANVLTF,TGTGCCAGCAGTTTAAACTTGGACTCTGGGGCCAACGTCCTGACTTTC,-,TRBV27,TRBJ2-6,-
CSASTARIYNEQFF,TGCAGTGCTAGTACAGCGCGAATCTACAATGAGCAGTTCTTC,-,TRBV20-1,TRBJ2-1,-
CASSQMGLAGYEQFF,TGTGCCAGCAGCCAGATGGGACTAGCGGGTTATGAGCAGTTCTTC,-,TRBV9,TRBJ2-1,TRBD2
CSARVTGGIAYGYTF,TGCAGTGCTAGAGTGACAGGAGGTATCGCCTATGGCTACACCTTC,-,TRBV20-1,TRBJ1-2,-
CASTGLAGYSYEQYF,TGTGCCAGCACCGGACTAGCGGGGTACTCCTACGAGCAGTACTTC,-,TRBV6-5,TRBJ2-7,TRBD2
CSGGGIYEQYF,TGCAGCGGGGGTGGGATCTACGAGCAGTACTTC,-,TRBV29-1,TRBJ2-7,-
CASTLTGSNQPQHF,TGTGCCAGCACCCTGACAGGAAGCAATCAGCCCCAGCATTTT,-,TRBV7-2,TRBJ1-5,-
CSARGANNQPQHF,TGCAGTGCTAGAGGGGCGAACAATCAGCCCCAGCATTTT,-,TRBV20-1,TRBJ1-5,-
CASSLMGKGMYEQYF,TGTGCCAGCAGTTTAATGGGAAAGGGGATGTACGAGCAGTACTTC,-,TRBV28,TRBJ2-7,-
CASSLGETRYF,TGCGCCAGCAGCTTGGGGGAGACCCGGTACTTC,-,TRBV5-1,TRBJ2-5,-
CASRPSGGYGSPLHF,TGTGCCAGCAGGCCCTCGGGGGGCTATGGTTCACCCCTCCACTTT,-,TRBV6-5,TRBJ1-6,-
CASFRTGGNEQYF,TGTGCCAGCTTTAGGACGGGGGGGAACGAGCAGTACTTC,-,TRBV21-1,TRBJ2-7,-
CASSHNTLTGELFF,TGTGCCAGCAGCCACAATACCCTTACCGGGGAGCTGTTTTTT,-,TRBV4-2,TRBJ2-2,-
CASKEGSQLGNQPQHF,TGTGCCAGCAAAGAGGGGTCACAGCTAGGCAATCAGCCCCAGCATTTT,-,TRBV2,TRBJ1-5,-
CASSPETYEQYF,TGTGCCAGCAGCCCCGAGACCTACGAGCAGTACTTC,-,TRBV11-2,TRBJ2-7,-
CSVARDSETQYF,TGCAGTGTAGCTCGGGATTCAGAGACCCAGTACTTC,-,TRBV29-1,TRBJ2-5,-
CASSIEGQGYTEAFF,TGTGCCAGCAGCATCGAAGGACAGGGGTACACTGAAGCTTTCTTT,-,TRBV9,TRBJ1-1,TRBD1
CAISGPPDRGRREQYF,TGTGCCATCAGTGGCCCACCGGACAGGGGTCGGAGGGAGCAGTACTTC,-,TRBV10-3,TRBJ2-7,TRBD1
CASSLSLEGRYAYF,TGTGCCAGCAGCTTAAGCCTAGAGGGCAGATACGCGTATTTT,-,TRBV13,TRBJ2-3,-
CASTPVRHGETQFF,TGTGCCAGCACTCCCGTGAGGCACGGAGAGACCCAGTTCTTC,-,TRBV2,TRBJ2-1,-
CASSPTGTSGSYEQYF,TGTGCCAGCAGTCCCACCGGGACTAGCGGGAGTTACGAGCAGTACTTC,-,TRBV27,TRBJ2-7,TRBD2
CATPTSGGVEQYF,TGTGCCACTCCGACTAGCGGGGGAGTCGAGCAGTACTTC,few,TRBV6-1,TRBJ2-7,TRBD2
CASSYTSGVFGLTKNIQYF,TGTGCCAGCAGTTACACTAGCGGGGTATTTGGGCTGACCAAAAACATTCAGTACTTC,many,TRBV6-5,TRBJ2-4,TRBD2
CASGLAQRTSGDNEQFF,TGTGCTAGTGGTTTGGCCCAACGGACTAGCGGCGACAATGAGCAGTTCTTC,few,TRBV12-5,TRBJ2-1,TRBD2
CASSPLARTGKNIQYF,TGTGCCAGCAGCCCCCTCGCCCGGACAGGGAAAAACATTCAGTACTTC,-,TRBV7-2,TRBJ2-4,TRBD1
CASSLTHYEQYF,TGTGCCAGCAGTTTGACACACTACGAGCAGTACTTC,-,TRBV12-3/TRBV12-4,TRBJ2-7,-
CASSYGTNNEKLFF,TGTGCCAGCAGTTACGGGACCAATAATGAAAAACTGTTTTTT,many,TRBV6-5,TRBJ1-4,-
CASSLKDEQYF,TGTGCCAGCAGCTTAAAAGACGAGCAGTACTTC,few,TRBV7-9,TRBJ2-7,-
CASSEELREGLDEQFF,TGTGCCAGCAGTGAAGAACTGAGGGAGGGCCTGGATGAGCAGTTCTTC,-,TRBV25-1,TRBJ2-1,TRBD2
CASSPRTGGGSNSPLHF,TGTGCCAGCAGCCCCCGGACAGGGGGAGGGAGTAATTCACCCCTCCACTTT,-,TRBV13,TRBJ1-6,TRBD1
CASSEWGGGLGNEQYF,TGTGCCAGCAGTGAATGGGGGGGTGGGCTAGGGAATGAGCAGTACTTC,-,TRBV25-1,TRBJ2-7,TRBD2
CASSFSGFQETQYF,TGTGCCAGCAGTTTCAGCGGATTCCAAGAGACCCAGTACTTC,-,TRBV12-3/TRBV12-4,TRBJ2-5,-
CASSLERATDTQYF,TGCGCCAGCAGCTTGGAGCGGGCCACAGATACGCAGTATTTT,-,TRBV5-1,TRBJ2-3,-
CASRLGGGQDSNRRGKLFF,TGTGCCAGCAGACTCGGGGGGGGACAGGACTCCAATCGGAGGGGAAAACTGTTTTTT,-,TRBV27,TRBJ1-4,TRBD1
CASSSGTGAALVPYEQYF,TGTGCCAGCAGTTCCGGGACAGGGGCCGCCCTTGTTCCCTACGAGCAGTACTTC,-,TRBV7-6,TRBJ2-7,TRBD1
CSARRKEGGSLNNEQFF,TGCAGTGCTAGACGCAAAGAGGGCGGGAGCCTTAACAATGAGCAGTTCTTC,-,TRBV20-1,TRBJ2-1,TRBD2
CASSSGLAGLGEQFF,TGTGCCAGCAGTTCGGGACTAGCGGGACTCGGTGAGCAGTTCTTC,-,TRBV12-3/TRBV12-4,TRBJ2-1,TRBD2
CSARAQGGLSYEQYF,TGCAGTGCTAGGGCCCAAGGGGGCCTCTCCTACGAGCAGTACTTC,-,TRBV20-1,TRBJ2-7,TRBD1
CASTLGGPGANIQYF,TGTGCCAGCACCTTAGGGGGCCCGGGGGCTAACATTCAGTACTTC,few,TRBV28,TRBJ2-4,-
CSAGLGVETQYF,TGCAGTGCTGGACTTGGGGTAGAGACCCAGTACTTC,-,TRBV20-1,TRBJ2-5,-
CASSQDPSGCQQYF,TGCGCCAGCAGCCAAGATCCCAGCGGCTGCCAGCAGTACTTC,-,TRBV4-1,TRBJ2-7,-
CASSPERSSYEQYF,TGTGCCAGCAGCCCAGAGAGAAGCTCCTACGAGCAGTACTTC,few,TRBV6-5,TRBJ2-7,-
CASSLVGTAPFNEQFF,TGCGCCAGCAGCTTGGTTGGGACAGCGCCCTTCAATGAGCAGTTCTTC,-,TRBV5-1,TRBJ2-1,TRBD1
CSANAQTVSNEKLFF,TGCAGTGCTAATGCCCAGACAGTGTCAAATGAAAAACTGTTTTTT,-,TRBV20-1,TRBJ1-4,-
CSVGQGGPTGELFF,TGCAGCGTGGGACAGGGAGGACCCACCGGGGAGCTGTTTTTT,few,TRBV29-1,TRBJ2-2,TRBD1
CASTSRGGEKLFF,TGTGCCAGCACCTCAAGGGGGGGCGAAAAACTGTTTTTT,few,TRBV12-3/TRBV12-4,TRBJ1-4,-
CASSPSGGGLTEQYF,TGCGCCAGCAGCCCGTCGGGAGGGGGGCTTACCGAGCAGTACTTC,-,TRBV5-1,TRBJ2-7,TRBD2
CASSEASGVHRYAYF,TGTGCCAGCAGTGAGGCTAGCGGGGTTCACAGATACGCGTATTTT,-,TRBV28,TRBJ2-3,TRBD2
CSVRTPGRNYEQYF,TGCAGCGTTCGGACTCCGGGACGGAACTACGAGCAGTACTTC,-,TRBV29-1,TRBJ2-7,-
CASSAGQKNTEAFF,TGTGCCAGCAGCGCGGGACAGAAGAACACTGAAGCTTTCTTT,-,TRBV7-2,TRBJ1-1,TRBD1
CASSSPQGEQYF,TGTGCCAGCAGCTCCCCCCAGGGAGAGCAGTACTTC,-,TRBV5-6,TRBJ2-5,-
CASRLQGLRNEQYF,TGTGCCAGCAGGTTACAGGGCCTCAGGAACGAGCAGTACTTC,-,TRBV2,TRBJ2-7,-
CASSPSQGGGEKLFF,TGTGCCAGCAGCCCCTCACAGGGAGGCGGAGAAAAACTGTTTTTT,-,TRBV6-6,TRBJ1-4,-
CASSKVSGTANYGYTF,TGTGCCAGCAGCAAAGTCTCCGGGACAGCTAACTATGGCTACACCTTC,-,TRBV27,TRBJ1-2,TRBD1
CASSSWGLNGRAADEQFF,TGTGCTAGCAGTTCGTGGGGGCTCAACGGGAGGGCAGCGGATGAGCAGTTCTTC,-,TRBV28,TRBJ2-1,TRBD2
CASSTSGISGEQYF,TGCGCCAGCAGTACTAGCGGGATTTCCGGCGAGCAGTACTTC,-,TRBV5-1,TRBJ2-7,TRBD2
CASSSVLWASGGQETQYF,TGTGCCAGCAGCTCAGTTTTATGGGCTAGCGGGGGCCAAGAGACCCAGTACTTC,-,TRBV7-9,TRBJ2-5,TRBD2